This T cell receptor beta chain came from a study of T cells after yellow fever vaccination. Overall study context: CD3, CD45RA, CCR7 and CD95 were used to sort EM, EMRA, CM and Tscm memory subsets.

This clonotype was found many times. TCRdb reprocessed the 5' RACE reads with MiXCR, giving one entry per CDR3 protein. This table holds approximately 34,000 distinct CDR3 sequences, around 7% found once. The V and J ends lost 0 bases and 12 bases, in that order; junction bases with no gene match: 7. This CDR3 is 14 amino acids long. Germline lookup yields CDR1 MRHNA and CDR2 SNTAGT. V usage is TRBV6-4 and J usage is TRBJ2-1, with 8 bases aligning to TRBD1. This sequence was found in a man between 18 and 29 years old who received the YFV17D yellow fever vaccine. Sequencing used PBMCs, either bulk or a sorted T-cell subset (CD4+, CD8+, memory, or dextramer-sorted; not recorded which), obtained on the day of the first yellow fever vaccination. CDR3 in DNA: TGTGCCAGCAGTGACTCGGCAGGGGGCTTCGTGCAGTTCTTC. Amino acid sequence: CASSDSAGGFVQFF.